Listed below are T cell receptor beta chains from one sample, sequenced in a study of OX40 agonist ivuxolimab in advanced cancers. Assay: immunoSEQ multiplex PCR; the TCRdb copy retains only in-frame clones and omits some. The table has roughly 70,000 clones, around 89% seen once. The starting material was CD4+ or CD8+ T cells sorted from blood, obtained in a trial of the OX40 agonist ivuxolimab. The origin of the receptors is an adult with an advanced solid tumor such as melanoma, head and neck, liver or kidney cancer. CDR3s include the opening cysteine and the closing phenylalanine or tryptophan. Fields, in order: V gene, J gene, D gene, CDR3 DNA, CDR3 protein. The D gene is left open where the match is weak.

>TRBV28|TRBJ2-2|.
TGTGCCAGCATGAGAGCTGTCCCCGGGGAGCTGTTTTTT
CASMRAVPGELFF
>TRBV21-1|TRBJ1-4|.
TGTGCCAGCAGCAAAGGGGGCAGGGTGGAAAAACTGTTTTTT
CASSKGGRVEKLFF
>TRBV5-6|TRBJ2-7|TRBD2
TGTGCCAGCAGCTTCCGGACTAGCGGCTCCTACGAGCAGTACTTC
CASSFRTSGSYEQYF
>TRBV9|TRBJ2-1|TRBD2
TGTGCCAGCAGCGTAGCTCCGACTAGCGACAATGAGCAGTTCTTC
CASSVAPTSDNEQFF
>TRBV2|TRBJ1-5|.
TGTGCCAGCAGTCTAGGCAATCAGCCCCAGCATTTT
CASSLGNQPQHF
>TRBV5-1|TRBJ2-7|TRBD1
TGCGCCAGCAGCCGGGACAGGGGTTGGGTGCAGTACTTC
CASSRDRGWVQYF
>TRBV6-5|TRBJ1-1|.
TGTGCCAGCAGTTACTCGGCACAGCGTGGTGAAGCTTTCTTT
CASSYSAQRGEAFF
>TRBV5-1|TRBJ2-7|TRBD2
TGCGCCAGCAGCTCCTCACTAGCGGGAGTTAGTGAGCAGTACTTC
CASSSSLAGVSEQYF
>TRBV11-2|TRBJ1-1|.
TGTGCCAGCAGCTTGGGCGGGAACACTGAAGCTTTCTTT
CASSLGGNTEAFF
>TRBV15|TRBJ1-2|.
TGTGCCACCAGCAGAGATGAATTCGGGAGAGGCTCGGGCGGCTACACCTTC
CATSRDEFGRGSGGYTF
>TRBV6-1|TRBJ1-2|TRBD1
TGTGCCAGCAGTCCTCGGACAGGGGGATATGGCTACACCTTC
CASSPRTGGYGYTF